Detailed here is one TCR beta chain. Its antigen is unknown. cDNA prepared by RNA extraction and subsequent reverse transcription served as the template for sequencing. Generated by immunoSEQ multiplex PCR, the TCRdb table keeps only in-frame clones and is missing some. The sample shows some 150,000 clones, roughly 60% of them seen only once. The sample comes from a study of CD8+ T cells in alopecia areata. Study summary: A regimen of oral tofacitinib, 5 to 10 mg twice daily, was given to treated patients. The study, taken as a whole, reports: Lesional scalp, notably in alopecia totalis/universalis, had clonality above that of normal scalp.

This CDR3 has 16 residues. V was pared by 0 bases and J by 3 bases, with 14 bases between. In germline, CDR1 is SQVTM, CDR2 ANQGSEA. Treatment in this sample: oral pan-JAK inhibitor, 5-10 mg twice daily. This receptor was taken from a human donor with alopecia areata. The source material was CD4+ T cells sorted from blood, sampled at approximately week 61, from a patient treated with tofacitinib. This rearrangement joins TRBV29-1 to TRBJ2-2; D is unclear. CDR3 DNA: TGCAGCGTTGAAGACGCGAGTCGGGCCTACACCGGGGAGCTGTTTTTT. This gives the protein CSVEDASRAYTGELFF.